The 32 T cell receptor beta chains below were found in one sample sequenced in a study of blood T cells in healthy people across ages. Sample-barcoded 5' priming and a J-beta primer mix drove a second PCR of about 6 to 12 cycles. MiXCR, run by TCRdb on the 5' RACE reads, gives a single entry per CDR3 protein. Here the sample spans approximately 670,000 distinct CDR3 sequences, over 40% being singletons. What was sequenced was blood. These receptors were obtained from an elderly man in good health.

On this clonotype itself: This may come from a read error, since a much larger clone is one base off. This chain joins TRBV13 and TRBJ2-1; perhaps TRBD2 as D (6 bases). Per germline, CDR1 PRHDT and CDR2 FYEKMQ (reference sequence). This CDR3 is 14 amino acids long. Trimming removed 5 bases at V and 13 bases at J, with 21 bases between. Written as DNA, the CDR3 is TGTGCCAGCAGCGTCCAGGGAGGCCAAGAGACCCAGTTCTTC. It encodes CASSVQGGQETQFF. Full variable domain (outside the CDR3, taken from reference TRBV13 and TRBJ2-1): AAGVIQSPRHLIKEKRETATLKCYPIPRHDTVYWYQQGPGQDPQFLISFYEKMQSDKGSIPDRFSAQQFSDYHSELNMSSLELGDSALYFCASSVQGGQETQFFGPGTRLTVL.

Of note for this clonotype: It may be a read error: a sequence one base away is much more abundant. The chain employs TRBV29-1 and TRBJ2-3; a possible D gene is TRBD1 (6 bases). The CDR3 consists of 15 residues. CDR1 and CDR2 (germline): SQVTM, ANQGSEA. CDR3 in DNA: TGCAGCGTAGATGCAGGGGAATCTGGTACAGATGCGCAGTATTTT. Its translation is CSVDAGESGTDAQYF.

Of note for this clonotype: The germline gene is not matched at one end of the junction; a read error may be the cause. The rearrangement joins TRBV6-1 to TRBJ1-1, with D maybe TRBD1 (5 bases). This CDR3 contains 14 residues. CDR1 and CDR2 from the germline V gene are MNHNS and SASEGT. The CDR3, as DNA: TGTGCCTGCAGTCTGCGACAGATGAACACTGAAGCTTTCTTT. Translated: CACSLRQMNTEAFF.

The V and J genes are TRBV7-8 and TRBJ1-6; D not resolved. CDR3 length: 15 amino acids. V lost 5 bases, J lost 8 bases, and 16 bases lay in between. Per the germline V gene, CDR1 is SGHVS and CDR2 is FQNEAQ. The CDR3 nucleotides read TGTGCCAGCAGCCTCCAACGGGCCCGCGATTCACCCCTCCACTTT. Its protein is CASSLQRARDSPLHF. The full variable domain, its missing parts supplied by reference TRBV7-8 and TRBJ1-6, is GAGVSQSPRYKVAKRGQDVALRCDPISGHVSLFWYQQALGQGPEFLTYFQNEAQLDKSGLPSDRFFAERPEGSVSTLKIQRTQQEDSAVYLCASSLQRARDSPLHFGNGTRLTVT.

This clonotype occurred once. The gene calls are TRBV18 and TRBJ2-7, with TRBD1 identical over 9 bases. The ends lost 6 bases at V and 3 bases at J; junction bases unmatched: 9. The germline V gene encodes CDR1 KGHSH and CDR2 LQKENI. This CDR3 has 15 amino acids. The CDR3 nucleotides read TGTGCCAGCTCCCAATCTGGACAGGGGTTCTACGAGCAGTACTTC. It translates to CASSQSGQGFYEQYF.

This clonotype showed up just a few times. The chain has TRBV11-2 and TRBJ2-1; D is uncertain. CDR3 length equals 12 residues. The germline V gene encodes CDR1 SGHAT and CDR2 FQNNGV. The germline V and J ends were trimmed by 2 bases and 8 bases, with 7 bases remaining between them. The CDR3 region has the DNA TGTGCCAGCAGCTTAAGGTTGTATGAGCAGTTCTTC. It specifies CASSLRLYEQFF.

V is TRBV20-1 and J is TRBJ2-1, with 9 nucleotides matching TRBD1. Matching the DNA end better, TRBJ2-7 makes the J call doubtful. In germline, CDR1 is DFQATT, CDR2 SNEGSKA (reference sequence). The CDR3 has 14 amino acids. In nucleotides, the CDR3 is TGCAGTGCTCAGGGACAGGGCTCCTACAATGAGCAGTACTTC. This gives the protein CSAQGQGSYNEQYF.

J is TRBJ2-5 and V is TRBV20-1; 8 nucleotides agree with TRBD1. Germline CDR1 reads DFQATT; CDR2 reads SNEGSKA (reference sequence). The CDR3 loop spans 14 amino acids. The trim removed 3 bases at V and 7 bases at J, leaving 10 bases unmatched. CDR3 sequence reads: CSARTRTGTGTQYF. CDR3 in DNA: TGCAGTGCTAGGACTCGGACAGGGACAGGGACCCAGTACTTC.

CDR3 in amino acids: CASTLSGGGADTQYF. CDR3 in DNA: TGTGCCAGCACTCTTAGCGGGGGAGGTGCAGATACGCAGTATTTT. J is TRBJ2-3 and V is TRBV12-3 or TRBV12-4, with 9 positions matching TRBD2. Trimming took 7 bases from V and 4 from J; bases not matched to a gene: 9. The CDR3 length is 15 residues.

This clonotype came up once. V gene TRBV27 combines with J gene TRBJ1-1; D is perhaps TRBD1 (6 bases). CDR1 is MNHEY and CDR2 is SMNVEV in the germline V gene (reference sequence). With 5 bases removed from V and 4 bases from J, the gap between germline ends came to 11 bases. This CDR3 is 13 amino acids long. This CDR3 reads CASSRPGATEAFF. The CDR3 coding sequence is TGTGCCAGCAGTAGACCAGGGGCCACTGAAGCTTTCTTT.

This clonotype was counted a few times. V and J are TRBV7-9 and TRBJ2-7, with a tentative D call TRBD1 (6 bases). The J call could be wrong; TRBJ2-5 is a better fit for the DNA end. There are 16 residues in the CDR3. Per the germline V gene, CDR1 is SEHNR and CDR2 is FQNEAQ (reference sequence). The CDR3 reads CASSLVWAQGMETQYF. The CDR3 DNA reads TGTGCCAGCAGCTTAGTCTGGGCCCAGGGGATGGAGACCCAGTACTTC.

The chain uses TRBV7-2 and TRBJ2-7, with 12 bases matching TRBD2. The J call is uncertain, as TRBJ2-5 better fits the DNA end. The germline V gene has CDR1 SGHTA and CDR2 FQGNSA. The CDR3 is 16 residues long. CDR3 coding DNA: TGTGCCAGCAGCTTAGCGGCTAGCGGGGGGGTGGGGACCCAGTACTTC. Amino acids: CASSLAASGGVGTQYF.

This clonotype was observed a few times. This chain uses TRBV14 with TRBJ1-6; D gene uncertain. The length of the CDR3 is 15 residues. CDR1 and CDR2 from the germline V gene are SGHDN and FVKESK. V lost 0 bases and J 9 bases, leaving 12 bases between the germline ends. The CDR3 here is CASSQDPFLGSPLHF. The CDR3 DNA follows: TGTGCCAGCAGCCAAGATCCCTTCCTGGGTTCACCCCTCCACTTT. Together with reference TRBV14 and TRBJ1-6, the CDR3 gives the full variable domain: EAGVTQFPSHSVIEKGQTVTLRCDPISGHDNLYWYRRVMGKEIKFLLHFVKESKQDESGMPNNRFLAERTGGTYSTLKVQPAELEDSGVYFCASSQDPFLGSPLHFGNGTRLTVT.

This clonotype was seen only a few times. CDR3: CATSMRKSGQGAYQPQHF. Here the CDR3 DNA reads TGTGCCACCAGCATGAGAAAATCGGGGCAGGGGGCTTATCAGCCCCAGCATTTT. This rearrangement joins TRBV15 to TRBJ1-5, with TRBD1 matching over 8 bases. Germline trimming cut 4 bases from V and 5 bases from J; bases unmatched to any gene: 16. The V gene's germline CDR1 is LNHNV and CDR2 YYDKDF (reference sequence). The CDR3 has 18 residues.

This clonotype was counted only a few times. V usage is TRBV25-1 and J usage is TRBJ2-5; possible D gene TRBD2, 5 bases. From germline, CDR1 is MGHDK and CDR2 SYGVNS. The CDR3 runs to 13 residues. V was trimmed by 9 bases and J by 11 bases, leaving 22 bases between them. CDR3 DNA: TGTGCCAGTACCCACCGGGATCGGCGTCAGCAGTACTTC. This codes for CASTHRDRRQQYF.

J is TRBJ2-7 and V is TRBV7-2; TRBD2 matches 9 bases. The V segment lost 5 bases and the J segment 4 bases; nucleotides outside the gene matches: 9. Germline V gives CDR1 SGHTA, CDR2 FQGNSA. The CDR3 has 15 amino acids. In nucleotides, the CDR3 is TGTGCCAGCAGCCCCGCCGGCGGGAGGGTATACGAGCAGTACTTC. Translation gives CASSPAGGRVYEQYF. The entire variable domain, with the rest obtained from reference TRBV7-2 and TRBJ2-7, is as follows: GAGVSQSPSNKVTEKGKDVELRCDPISGHTALYWYRQSLGQGLEFLIYFQGNSAPDKSGLPSDRFSAERTGGSVSTLTIQRTQQEDSAVYLCASSPAGGRVYEQYFGPGTRLTVT.

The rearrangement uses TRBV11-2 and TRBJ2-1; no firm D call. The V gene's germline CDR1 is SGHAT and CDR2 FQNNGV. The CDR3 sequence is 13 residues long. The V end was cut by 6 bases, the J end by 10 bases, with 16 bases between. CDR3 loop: CASSPTRHGEQFF. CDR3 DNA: TGTGCCAGCAGTCCTACGCGGCACGGGGAGCAGTTCTTC.

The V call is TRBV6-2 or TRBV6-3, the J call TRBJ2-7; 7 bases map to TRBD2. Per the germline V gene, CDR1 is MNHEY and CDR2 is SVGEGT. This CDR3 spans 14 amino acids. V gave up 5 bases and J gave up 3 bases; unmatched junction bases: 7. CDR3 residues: CASSQTSWNYEQYF. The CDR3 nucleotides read TGTGCCAGCAGTCAGACTAGCTGGAACTACGAGCAGTACTTC.

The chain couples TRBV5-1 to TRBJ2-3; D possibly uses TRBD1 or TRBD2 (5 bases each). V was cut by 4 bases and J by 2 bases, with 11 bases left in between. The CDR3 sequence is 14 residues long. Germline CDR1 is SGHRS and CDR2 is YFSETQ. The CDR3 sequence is CASSRLGDTDTQYF. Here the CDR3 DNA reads TGCGCCAGCAGCAGATTGGGGGACACAGATACGCAGTATTTT.

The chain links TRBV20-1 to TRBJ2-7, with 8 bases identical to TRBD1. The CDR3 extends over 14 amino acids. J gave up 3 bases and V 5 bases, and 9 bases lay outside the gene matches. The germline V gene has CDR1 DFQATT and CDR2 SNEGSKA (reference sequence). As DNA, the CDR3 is TGCAGTGCTCCCATTCAGGGGGCCCGCTACGAGCAGTACTTC. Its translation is CSAPIQGARYEQYF.

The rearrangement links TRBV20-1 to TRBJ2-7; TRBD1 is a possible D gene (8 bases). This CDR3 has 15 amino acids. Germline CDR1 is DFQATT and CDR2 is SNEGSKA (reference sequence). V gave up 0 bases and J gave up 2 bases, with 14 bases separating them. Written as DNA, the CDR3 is TGCAGTGCTAGAGATCACAGGGGGGGGACCTACGAGCAGTACTTC. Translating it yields CSARDHRGGTYEQYF.

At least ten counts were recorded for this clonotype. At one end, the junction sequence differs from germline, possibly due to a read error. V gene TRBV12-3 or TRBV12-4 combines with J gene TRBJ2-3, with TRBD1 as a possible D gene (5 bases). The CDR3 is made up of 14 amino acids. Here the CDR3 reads CASSFTGSTDTQYF. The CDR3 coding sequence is TGCGCCAGCAGCTTCACAGGAAGCACAGATACGCAGTATTTT.

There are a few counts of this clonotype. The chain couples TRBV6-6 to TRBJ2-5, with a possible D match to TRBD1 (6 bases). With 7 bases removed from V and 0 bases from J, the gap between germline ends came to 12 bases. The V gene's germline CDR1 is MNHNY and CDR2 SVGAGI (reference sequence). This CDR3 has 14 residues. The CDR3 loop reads CASKQGGNQETQYF. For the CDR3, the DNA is TGTGCCAGCAAACAGGGTGGAAACCAAGAGACCCAGTACTTC.

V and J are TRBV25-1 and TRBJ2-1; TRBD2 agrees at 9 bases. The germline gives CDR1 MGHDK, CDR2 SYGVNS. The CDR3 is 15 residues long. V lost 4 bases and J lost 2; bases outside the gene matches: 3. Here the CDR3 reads CASSGLAGTYNEQFF. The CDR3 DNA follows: TGTGCCAGCAGTGGGCTAGCGGGAACCTACAATGAGCAGTTCTTC.

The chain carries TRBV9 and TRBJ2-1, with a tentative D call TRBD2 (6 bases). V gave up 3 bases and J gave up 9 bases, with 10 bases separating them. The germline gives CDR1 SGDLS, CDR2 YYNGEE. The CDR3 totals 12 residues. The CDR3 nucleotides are TGTGCCAGCAGCGCTGGAGGGAGTGAGCAGTTCTTC. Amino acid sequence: CASSAGGSEQFF. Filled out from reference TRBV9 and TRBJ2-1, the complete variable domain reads DSGVTQTPKHLITATGQRVTLRCSPRSGDLSVYWYQQSLDQGLQFLIQYYNGEERAKGNILERFSAQQFPDLHSELNLSSLELGDSALYFCASSAGGSEQFFGPGTRLTVL.

CDR3 in amino acids: CASSTPPSWGQFF. DNA for the CDR3: TGTGCCAGCAGTACTCCTCCGAGTTGGGGGCAGTTCTTC. The V gene is TRBV7-3, the J gene TRBJ2-1; D is undetermined. The CDR3 loop spans 13 amino acids. Germline values: CDR1 SGHTA, CDR2 FQGTGA. Trimming took 6 bases from V and 12 from J, leaving 18 bases between them.

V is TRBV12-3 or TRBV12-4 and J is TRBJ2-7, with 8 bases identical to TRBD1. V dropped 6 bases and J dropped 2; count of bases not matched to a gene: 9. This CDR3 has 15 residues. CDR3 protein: CASRQTGANPYEQYF. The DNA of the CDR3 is TGTGCCAGCAGACAGACAGGGGCTAATCCCTACGAGCAGTACTTC.

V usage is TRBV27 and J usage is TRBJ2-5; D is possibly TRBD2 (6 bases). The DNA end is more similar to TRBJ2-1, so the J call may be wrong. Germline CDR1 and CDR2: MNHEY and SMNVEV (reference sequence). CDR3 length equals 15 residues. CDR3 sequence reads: CASSSSGTRQETQFF. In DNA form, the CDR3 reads TGTGCCAGCAGTTCCTCCGGGACTCGCCAAGAGACCCAGTTCTTC.

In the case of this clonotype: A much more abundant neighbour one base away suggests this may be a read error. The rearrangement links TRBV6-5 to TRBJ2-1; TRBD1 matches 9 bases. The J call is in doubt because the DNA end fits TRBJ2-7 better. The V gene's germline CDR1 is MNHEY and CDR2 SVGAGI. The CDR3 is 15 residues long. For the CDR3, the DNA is TGTGCCAGCAGTCAACAGGGGGCCGCCTACAATGAGCAGTACTTC. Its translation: CASSQQGAAYNEQYF.

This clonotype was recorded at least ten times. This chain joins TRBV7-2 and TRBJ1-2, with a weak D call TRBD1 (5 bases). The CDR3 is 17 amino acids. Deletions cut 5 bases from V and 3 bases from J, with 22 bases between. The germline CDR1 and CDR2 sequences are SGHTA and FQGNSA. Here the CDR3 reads CASSPERQGPLHYGYTF. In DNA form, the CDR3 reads TGTGCCAGCAGCCCGGAGCGCCAGGGCCCCCTTCACTATGGCTACACCTTC.

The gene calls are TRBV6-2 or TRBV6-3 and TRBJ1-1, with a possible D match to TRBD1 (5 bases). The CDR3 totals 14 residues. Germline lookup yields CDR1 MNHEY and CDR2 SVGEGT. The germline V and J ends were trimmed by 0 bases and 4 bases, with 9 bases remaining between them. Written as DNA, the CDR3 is TGTGCCAGCAGTTACTCGTGGAGGGGCACTGAAGCTTTCTTT. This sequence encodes CASSYSWRGTEAFF.

DNA for the CDR3: TGTGCCAGCAGCCAGGGACAGAGGTCCGTTAGCTCCTACGAGCAGTACTTC. Translation: CASSQGQRSVSSYEQYF. The rearrangement joins TRBV3-1 to TRBJ2-7; 7 bases line up with TRBD1. Looked up from germline, CDR1 is LGHDT and CDR2 is YNNKEL (reference sequence). After removal of 3 bases from V and 0 bases from J, the junction contained 11 bases not matched to a gene. This CDR3 has 17 residues.